This T cell receptor beta chain was obtained from a study of cytomegalovirus exposure and HLA in healthy donors. PCR employed 60 Vbeta and 13 Jbeta primers. The table came from immunoSEQ multiplex PCR; TCRdb's copy has only in-frame clones and leaves some out. The sample gives about 210,000 clones, 80% to 90% of which show up once; approximately 2.9% is in the top ten. The CDR3 consists of 16 residues. The V gene end was trimmed by 4 bases and the J gene end by 0 bases; junction bases not matched to a gene: 3. Germline V gene data show CDR1 as SGHNT and CDR2 as YENEEA. The sequenced sample consisted of PBMCs. The J gene is TRBJ2-3, the V gene TRBV11-3; 11 bases are shared with TRBD2. The clonotype originates from a young man in good health and CMV-seronegative. CDR3: CASSSSGGNSTDTQYF. CDR3 nucleotide sequence: TGTGCCAGCAGCTCTAGCGGGGGGAATAGCACAGATACGCAGTATTTT.